In this sample, the clone carrying this TCR beta chain is medium-sized. Its antigen remains unidentified. TCRdb ran MiXCR on the 5' RACE reads and lists one entry per CDR3 protein. The table has about 28,000 distinct CDR3 sequences, around 10% seen once; the top ten hold less than 9%. This entry comes from a study of neurological immune-mediated disorders. Study results and caveats: Private repertoires in all groups were suggested by the absence of shared CDR3 amino acid sequences among expanded clones across subjects.

Libraries used 2 million unsorted PBMCs kept frozen in RNAlater. Germline V gene sequence: CDR1 SGHRS, CDR2 YFSETQ. Trimming took off 1 base at V and 2 bases at J, with 10 bases between the two ends. The CDR3 is 14 amino acids. The sequence came from a man in his fifties or sixties in good health. V and J are TRBV5-1 and TRBJ2-7; unclear D gene. Material: PBMCs. The CDR3 sequence: CASSLSFTTYEQYF. DNA for the CDR3: TGCGCCAGCAGCTTGTCGTTTACAACCTACGAGCAGTACTTC.